These T cell receptor beta chains were read from a single sample in a study of early T cells in non-severe SARS-CoV-2 infection. TCRdb independently ran MiXCR on the 5' RACE reads; one entry per CDR3 protein. Seen here are about 77,000 distinct CDR3 sequences, approximately 9.1% observed once, and the top ten hold roughly 4.8%. The sequencing sample was made of whole blood. All receptors come from an adult who was a healthcare worker with PCR-confirmed SARS-CoV-2 infection or an uninfected control (not recorded which). Each CDR3 is given with its conserved first and last residue. The order of the fields is V gene, clone size, D gene, J gene, CDR3 DNA, CDR3 protein. The D gene is left open where the match is weak. Size tells how often a clone was seen (once, few, many) or the class of an expanded clone, and some rows leave it out.

TRBV28	few	NA	TRBJ2-3	TGTGCCAGCAGTTTAGGAACCGGTGTGGCCACAGATACGCAGTATTTT	CASSLGTGVATDTQYF
TRBV7-8	many	NA	TRBJ2-7	TGTGCCAGCAGCGCCCTCCGCTCCTACGAGCAGTACTTC	CASSALRSYEQYF
TRBV3-1	few	TRBD1	TRBJ2-7	TGTGCCAGCAGCCAAGTGGGACAGGGGGTCTCCGAGCAGTACTTC	CASSQVGQGVSEQYF
TRBV27	NA	NA	TRBJ2-1	TGTGCCAGCAGTTTTCGTGAGCTCAACTATAATGAGCAGTTCTTC	CASSFRELNYNEQFF
TRBV12-3/TRBV12-4	few	TRBD1	TRBJ2-1	TGTGCCAGCAGTTTAACAGGGGGGTTCAATGAGCAGTTCTTC	CASSLTGGFNEQFF
TRBV10-3	few	NA	TRBJ2-3	TGTGCCACCGAGGGCCAGGGAGCAGATACGCAGTATTTT	CATEGQGADTQYF
TRBV19	NA	NA	TRBJ2-5	TGTGCCAGTAGTATACCCGGAGAACAAGAGACCCAGTACTTC	CASSIPGEQETQYF
TRBV15	NA	NA	TRBJ2-1	TGTGCCACCAGCAGAGATCGCTCTTTGGCGGTTGAGCAGTTCTTC	CATSRDRSLAVEQFF
TRBV29-1	few	TRBD1	TRBJ2-2	TGCAGCGGGGGGACAGGGCACACCGGGGAGCTGTTTTTT	CSGGTGHTGELFF
TRBV18	many	NA	TRBJ2-7	TGTGCCAGCTCACCACTTGAACCCTACGAGCAGTACTTC	CASSPLEPYEQYF
TRBV10-3	NA	TRBD2	TRBJ2-7	TGTGCCATCAGCATCAGCGGGGGGAGCTCCTACGAGCAGTACTTC	CAISISGGSSYEQYF
TRBV28	many	NA	TRBJ2-7	TGTGCCAGCAGTCCCCCCGGAGTTAGCTCCTACGAGCAGTACTTC	CASSPPGVSSYEQYF
TRBV4-2	many	NA	TRBJ2-7	TGTGCCAGCAGCCAAGATTGGAAGCGGCTCTCCTACGAGCAGTACTTC	CASSQDWKRLSYEQYF